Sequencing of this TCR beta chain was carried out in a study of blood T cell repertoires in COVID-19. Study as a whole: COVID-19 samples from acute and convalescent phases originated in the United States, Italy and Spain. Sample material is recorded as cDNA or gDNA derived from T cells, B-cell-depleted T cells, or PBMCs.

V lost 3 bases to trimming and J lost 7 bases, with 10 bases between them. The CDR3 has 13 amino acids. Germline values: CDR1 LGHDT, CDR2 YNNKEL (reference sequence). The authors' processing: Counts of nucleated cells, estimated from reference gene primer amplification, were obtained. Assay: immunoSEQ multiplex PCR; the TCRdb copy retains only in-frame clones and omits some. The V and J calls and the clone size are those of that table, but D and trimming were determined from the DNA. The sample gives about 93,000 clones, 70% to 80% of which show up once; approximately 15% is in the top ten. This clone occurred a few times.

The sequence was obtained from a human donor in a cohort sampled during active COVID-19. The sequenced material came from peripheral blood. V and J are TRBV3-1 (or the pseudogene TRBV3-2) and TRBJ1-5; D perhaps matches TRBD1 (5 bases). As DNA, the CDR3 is TGTGCCAGCAGCCATGCAGGGTGGCAGCCCCAGCATTTT. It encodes CASSHAGWQPQHF.